Listed here are 24 T cell receptor beta chains from one sample, sequenced in a study of T-cell reconstitution after alpha-beta-depleted transplantation in children. Unique molecular identifiers were incorporated into the prepared TCRbeta library. Via MiXCR, TCRdb re-called the PCR reads, giving one row per CDR3 protein. Found here are about 980,000 distinct CDR3 sequences, about 30% of them singletons; the top ten hold approximately 30%. Source: PBMCs, mostly from graft donor cells, taken 360 days after TCRalphabeta/CD19-depleted stem cell transplant. Receptor source: a boy younger than two who had a stem cell transplant for SCID, so the T cells may come from the graft donor.

The CDR3, as DNA: TGTGCCACCAGCAAAGGGGCCGACAGGAGAGCTTTCTTT. Its protein is CATSKGADRRAFF. The chain employs TRBV15 and TRBJ1-1, with D possibly being TRBD1 (6 bases). This CDR3 has 13 residues. Trimming cost V 4 bases and J 10 bases, with 16 bases left between them. Germline loops: CDR1 LNHNV, CDR2 YYDKDF (reference sequence).

This clonotype was observed a handful of times. One end of the junction is discordant with germline, which a read error may explain. The chain carries TRBV20-1 and TRBJ1-1, with D hard to call. The length of the CDR3 is 10 residues. Germline loops: CDR1 DFQATT, CDR2 SNEGSKA (reference sequence). CDR3 coding DNA: TGCAGTGCCGGGAACGCTGAAGCTTTCTTT. It is translated as CSAGNAEAFF.

V and J are TRBV9 and TRBJ2-1; the match to TRBD2 covers 8 bases. Germline V gene data show CDR1 as SGDLS and CDR2 as YYNGEE. The J segment lost 3 bases and the V segment lost 2 bases, leaving 4 bases of the junction unmatched. The CDR3 length is 15 residues. CDR3 in DNA: TGTGCCAGCAGCGTGTTAGCGGGGAACTACAATGAGCAGTTCTTC. Protein product: CASSVLAGNYNEQFF.

This clonotype occurred a few times. The gene calls are TRBV29-1 and TRBJ1-1, with 10 bases identical to TRBD1. J was trimmed by 0 bases and V by 3 bases; bases with no gene match: 1. This CDR3 has 14 amino acids. Germline CDR1 and CDR2: SQVTM and ANQGSEA. CDR3 residues: CSVEGQGMNTEAFF. The CDR3 DNA sequence: TGCAGCGTTGAGGGACAGGGGATGAACACTGAAGCTTTCTTT.

The J gene is TRBJ1-4, the V gene TRBV12-3 or TRBV12-4; 8 nucleotides match TRBD1. With 6 bases clipped from V and 8 bases from J, the junction kept 5 bases outside the gene matches. The CDR3 sequence is 13 residues long. CDR3: CASRTGVGEKLFF. In nucleotides, the CDR3 is TGTGCCAGCAGGACAGGGGTTGGCGAAAAACTGTTTTTT.

Only a few counts were recorded for this clonotype. The rearrangement uses TRBV2 and TRBJ2-5; tentatively, D is TRBD1 (5 bases). Germline V CDR1 and CDR2: SNHLY, FYNNEI. This CDR3 is 15 amino acids long. Deletions cut 6 bases from V and 1 base from J, with 15 bases between. CDR3 region: CASSVHQGFQETQYF. The CDR3 nucleotides are TGTGCCAGCAGCGTCCACCAGGGCTTCCAAGAGACCCAGTACTTC.

This clonotype was found a few times. CDR3 in DNA: TGTGCCAGCAGTTGGGGAGGCCTGGGAGAGACCCAGTACTTC. Translated, it gives CASSWGGLGETQYF. This rearrangement joins TRBV7-2 to TRBJ2-5, with TRBD2 as a possible D gene (6 bases). The V and J ends lost 6 bases and 4 bases respectively, with 15 bases between them. The CDR3 is made up of 14 amino acids. The germline CDR1 and CDR2 sequences are SGHTA and FQGNSA.

The chain recombines TRBV21-1 with TRBJ1-2; the table's D call, TRBD1, was not checked against the DNA. TRBV21-1 is given as a pseudogene. The CDR3 has 15 residues. As DNA, the CDR3 is TGTGCCAGCAGCAAGAAGACAGGGAAGGTGTGTGGCTACACCTTC. This encodes CASSKKTGKVCGYTF.

CDR3 protein: CSVAPSRFNGYTF. The DNA for the CDR3 is TGCAGCGTTGCGCCTTCCCGGTTCAATGGCTACACCTTC. The chain employs TRBV29-1 and TRBJ1-2, with no clear D. The CDR3 consists of 13 residues. V dropped 4 bases and J dropped 6 bases, with 15 bases sitting between them. Germline V gene data show CDR1 as SQVTM and CDR2 as ANQGSEA.

The chain recombines TRBV29-1 with TRBJ2-1, with D perhaps TRBD1 (5 bases). CDR1 and CDR2 from the germline V gene are SQVTM and ANQGSEA. CDR3 length equals 11 residues. V shed 8 bases and J shed 6 bases, with 11 bases lying between them. CDR3 sequence (DNA): TGCAGCCTCGGACACCCCAATGAGCAGTTCTTC. Translated, it gives CSLGHPNEQFF.

The chain has TRBV11-2 and TRBJ2-7; the D gene is possibly TRBD1 (6 bases). CDR3 length: 13 residues. In germline, CDR1 is SGHAT, CDR2 FQNNGV. With 5 bases removed from V and 2 bases from J, the gap between germline ends came to 10 bases. The CDR3 nucleotides are TGTGCCAGCAGCCCGTGGACAGCCTACGAGCAGTACTTC. Its protein is CASSPWTAYEQYF.

This clonotype was observed a few times. CDR3 nucleotides: TGTGCCATCAGTGAGTCCGGCAGCGGGGCGGGGAGAGAGACCCAGTACTTC. Protein: CAISESGSGAGRETQYF. The chain uses TRBV10-3 and TRBJ2-5; 7 nucleotides align to TRBD2. The CDR3 length is 17 residues. After removal of 0 bases from V and 4 bases from J, the junction contained 11 bases not matched to a gene. CDR1 ENHRY and CDR2 SYGVKD come from the germline V gene.

This clonotype was seen more than once but under ten times. The V and J genes are TRBV3-1 and TRBJ2-1; D is ambiguous. The V end lost 7 bases, the J end lost 5 bases, and 6 bases lay between the germline ends. Germline CDR1 is LGHDT and CDR2 is YNNKEL (reference sequence). This CDR3 has 11 amino acids. CDR3 bases: TGTGCCAGCACTACTGACAATGAGCAGTTCTTC. It encodes CASTTDNEQFF.

The V gene is TRBV9, the J gene TRBJ2-3; D is uncertain. From germline, CDR1 is SGDLS and CDR2 YYNGEE. The CDR3 is 15 amino acids. The V end was cut by 9 bases, the J end by 2 bases, with 19 bases between. Here the CDR3 DNA reads TGTGCCACCTCGAGACATCAAGGGCCCACAGATACGCAGTATTTT. Translating it yields CATSRHQGPTDTQYF.

V is TRBV12-3 or TRBV12-4 and J is TRBJ2-5; possible D gene TRBD2, 7 bases. V lost 3 bases, J lost 4 bases, and 15 bases lay in between. The CDR3 spans 15 residues. The CDR3 DNA reads as TGTGCCAGCAGTTTGCTAGGGGGGGATGGAGAGACCCAGTACTTC. This encodes CASSLLGGDGETQYF.

V and J are TRBV5-1 and TRBJ2-1, with 13 nucleotides matching TRBD2. The length of the CDR3 is 15 residues. CDR1 is SGHRS and CDR2 is YFSETQ in the germline V gene. V shed 2 bases, J shed 9 bases, and the junction held 5 bases outside the gene matches. The CDR3 DNA is TGCGCCAGCAGCTTTGGACTAGCGGGGGTTCGTGAGCAGTTCTTC. Its translation is CASSFGLAGVREQFF.

This clonotype was found a few times. The chain combines TRBV7-2 with TRBJ2-1; TRBD1 matches at 9 bases. Trimming removed 5 bases from V and 7 bases from J; junction bases left unmatched: 12. CDR1 and CDR2 from the germline V gene are SGHTA and FQGNSA. This CDR3 has 16 residues. DNA for the CDR3: TGTGCCAGCAGCCGACAGGGGGTCAGCCTCAGGAATGAGCAGTTCTTC. Amino acids: CASSRQGVSLRNEQFF.

The gene calls are TRBV18 and TRBJ2-1, with D possibly matching TRBD2 (5 bases). The CDR3 has 15 amino acids. Germline CDR1 and CDR2: KGHSH and LQKENI. Trimming removed 2 bases from V and 2 bases from J, with 10 bases in between. CDR3 coding DNA: TGTGCCAGCTCACCAGAGTCACTAGCCTACAATGAGCAGTTCTTC. It encodes CASSPESLAYNEQFF.

This clonotype was observed a few times. This chain connects TRBV27 to TRBJ2-1; perhaps TRBD1 as D (6 bases). V was pared by 0 bases and J by 0 bases, with 9 bases between. Germline V gene sequence: CDR1 MNHEY, CDR2 SMNVEV (reference sequence). CDR3 size: 16 residues. The CDR3 bases are TGTGCCAGCAGTTTATCGTCAGGGGACTCCTACAATGAGCAGTTCTTC. Protein product: CASSLSSGDSYNEQFF.

The gene calls are TRBV4-1 and TRBJ2-1; D is undetermined. The V and J ends lost 4 bases and 4 bases respectively, with 11 bases between them. Germline CDR1 MGHRA, CDR2 YSYEKL. The CDR3 is 14 residues long. The CDR3: CASSPRPYYNEQFF. The CDR3 nucleotides are TGCGCCAGCAGCCCGCGGCCATATTACAATGAGCAGTTCTTC.

This chain links TRBV12-3 or TRBV12-4 with TRBJ1-4; D gene unclear. This CDR3 region has 17 residues. Between the trimmed V and J ends, which lost 1 base and 1 base, there was a span of 13 bases. DNA for the CDR3: TGTGCCAGCAGTTTAGATCCCGGGATAGAAACTAATGAAAAACTGTTTTTT. Its translation is CASSLDPGIETNEKLFF.

A few counts support this clonotype. Relative to the germline gene, one junction end is altered; a read error may explain this. CDR3 residues: CSARGGRSSEQYF. In DNA, the CDR3 is TGCAGCGCACGCGGGGGTAGATCCTCCGAGCAGTACTTC. The gene calls are TRBV29-1 and TRBJ2-7, with 7 bases lining up with TRBD2. This CDR3 contains 13 residues. The germline gives CDR1 SQVTM, CDR2 ANQGSEA.

This clonotype was observed a few times. V and J are TRBV20-1 and TRBJ2-1, with 10 bases matching TRBD2. J gave up 8 bases and V 8 bases, and 18 bases lay outside the gene matches. The germline V gene encodes CDR1 DFQATT and CDR2 SNEGSKA (reference sequence). There are 16 residues in the CDR3. The CDR3 DNA follows: TGCAGTTGGGACGGTTCCCCAGCGGGGGGGGCGGATGAGCAGTTCTTC. Amino acids: CSWDGSPAGGADEQFF.

This clonotype turned up a few times. The CDR3 DNA reads as TGTGCCACCAGTGCTCCCCCGGGGCAACCGACTGAGCAGTTCTTC. Translating gives CATSAPPGQPTEQFF. This rearrangement joins TRBV24-1 to TRBJ2-1, with D possibly being TRBD1 or TRBD2 (5 bases each). Germline V lookup: CDR1 KGHDR, CDR2 SFDVKD. Between the trimmed V and J ends, which lost 5 bases and 9 bases, there was a span of 19 bases. The CDR3 totals 15 residues.